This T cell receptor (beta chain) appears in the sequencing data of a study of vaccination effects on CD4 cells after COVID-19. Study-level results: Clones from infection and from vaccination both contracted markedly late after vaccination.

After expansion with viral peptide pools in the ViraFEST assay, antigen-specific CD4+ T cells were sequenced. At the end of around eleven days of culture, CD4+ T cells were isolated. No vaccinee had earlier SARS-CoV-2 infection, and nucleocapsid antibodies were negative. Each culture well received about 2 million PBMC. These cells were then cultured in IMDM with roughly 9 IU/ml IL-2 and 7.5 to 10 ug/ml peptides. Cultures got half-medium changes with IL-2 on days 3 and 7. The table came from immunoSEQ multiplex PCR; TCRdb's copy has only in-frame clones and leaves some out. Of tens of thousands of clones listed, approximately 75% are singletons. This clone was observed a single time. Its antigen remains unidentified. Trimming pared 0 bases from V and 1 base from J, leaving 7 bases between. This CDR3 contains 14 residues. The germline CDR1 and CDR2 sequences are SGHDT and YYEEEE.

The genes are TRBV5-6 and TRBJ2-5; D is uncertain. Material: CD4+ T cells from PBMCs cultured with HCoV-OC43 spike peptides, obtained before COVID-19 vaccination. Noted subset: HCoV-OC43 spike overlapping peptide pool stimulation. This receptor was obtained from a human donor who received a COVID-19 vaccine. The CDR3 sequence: CASSLGPGQETQYF. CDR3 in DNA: TGTGCCAGCAGCTTGGGTCCAGGCCAAGAGACCCAGTACTTC.